This is a list of T cell receptor beta chains from one sample in a study of preoperative IRX-2 immunotherapy in early breast cancer. Libraries were prepared by immunoSEQ multiplex PCR; TCRdb keeps only in-frame clonotypes and omits some of them. The table lists around 22,000 clones, approximately 90% of them singletons. The source material was tumor tissue, sampled after IRX-2 immunotherapy. The receptors derive from a human donor with breast cancer. Both conserved end residues are part of each CDR3. A D gene is named only where the DNA matches it firmly.

d_call: -; j_call: TRBJ2-1; v_call: TRBV11-2; cdr3_aa: CASSLANEQFF
d_call: -; j_call: TRBJ1-3; v_call: TRBV19; cdr3_aa: CASSGGRSGNTIYF
d_call: -; j_call: TRBJ1-3; v_call: TRBV7-9; cdr3_aa: CASSRGSSGNTIYF
d_call: TRBD2; j_call: TRBJ2-7; v_call: TRBV2; cdr3_aa: CASTSGTYEQYF
d_call: -; j_call: TRBJ1-1; v_call: TRBV18; cdr3_aa: CASSPSTDSEAFF
d_call: -; j_call: TRBJ1-2; v_call: TRBV6-1; cdr3_aa: CASSEAGVVYGYTF
d_call: -; j_call: TRBJ1-5; v_call: TRBV10-3; cdr3_aa: CAINPGGAGQPQHF
d_call: TRBD2; j_call: TRBJ2-1; v_call: TRBV29-1; cdr3_aa: CSVEGAGGRNNEQFF
d_call: -; j_call: TRBJ1-5; v_call: TRBV5-1; cdr3_aa: CASSLGGPGSNQPQHF
d_call: -; j_call: TRBJ2-2; v_call: TRBV14; cdr3_aa: CASSQANTGELFF
d_call: TRBD2; j_call: TRBJ2-1; v_call: TRBV5-8; cdr3_aa: CASSPGGTSGGASYNEQFF
d_call: -; j_call: TRBJ2-1; v_call: TRBV2; cdr3_aa: CASSEIQGPANEQFF
d_call: -; j_call: TRBJ1-6; v_call: TRBV6-4; cdr3_aa: CASSEFSGNSPLHF